This TCR beta chain was captured by sequencing in a study of memory CD4+ T cells and cytomegalovirus serostatus. Overall study results and limits: Suggested: most of the CMV-linked TCR signature lies in CD4+ memory cells.

Germline CDR1 is KGHSH and CDR2 is LQKENI. Trimming at V came to 2 bases and at J to 2 bases, leaving 5 bases not matched to a gene. This CDR3 has 18 amino acids. TCRdb's copy holds only in-frame clones and misses some; the assay was immunoSEQ multiplex PCR. The sample lists about 57,000 clones, 70% to 85% seen once, with approximately 0.8% in the top ten. Points on this clone: Its antigen is as yet unknown.

The sort gate was single viable CD3+CD4+CD8-CD45RO+ cells for memory CD4+ T cells. Serum IgG to CMV pp150, pp28, p38 and p52 defined serostatus. The sample taken for sequencing was memory CD4+ T cells from blood. The chain carries TRBV18 and TRBJ2-3, with TRBD2 identical over 15 bases. The TCR was taken from an adult in good health and CMV-seronegative. The CDR3 loop reads CASSPSGLAGGLTDTQYF. For the CDR3, the DNA is TGTGCCAGCTCACCATCGGGACTAGCGGGAGGCCTCACAGATACGCAGTATTTT.